Presented here are 13 T cell receptor beta chains from one specimen sequenced in a study of control samples from healthy donors and cancer patients. TCRdb's table, derived via immunoSEQ multiplex PCR, lists solely in-frame clones and lacks some. The top ten clones hold 15% to 20% of a sample with about 83,000 clones, 90% to 95% of them seen once. Sequencing used blood. These receptor sequences come from a man aged 45 to 65 in good health.

Only a few counts were recorded for this clone. The chain recombines TRBV3-1 (or the pseudogene TRBV3-2) with TRBJ1-5, with D tentatively TRBD1 (5 bases). Trimming removed 1 base from V and 4 bases from J, with 11 bases in between. Germline V gives CDR1 LGHDT, CDR2 YNNKEL (reference sequence). CDR3 length: 15 residues. CDR3 coding DNA: TGTGCCAGCAGCCAAGGGGGCTTGGGGAATCAGCCCCAGCATTTT. Protein product: CASSQGGLGNQPQHF.

The J gene is TRBJ2-2, the V gene TRBV12-3 or TRBV12-4; no clear D. CDR3 length equals 12 residues. V lost 3 bases and J lost 5, with 4 bases in between. The CDR3 DNA reads as TGTGCCAGCAGTTTGGTGACCGGGGAGCTGTTTTTT. Its protein product is CASSLVTGELFF.

The chain joins TRBV3-1 (or the pseudogene TRBV3-2) to TRBJ2-2; D is perhaps TRBD2 (6 bases). The length of the CDR3 is 17 residues. Per the germline V gene, CDR1 is LGHDT and CDR2 is YNNKEL (reference sequence). The ends were cut back, 1 base at V and 0 bases at J, with 12 bases in the middle. The CDR3 reads CASSQVLGGSNTGELFF. The CDR3 coding sequence is TGTGCCAGCAGCCAAGTACTGGGGGGATCGAACACCGGGGAGCTGTTTTTT.

The V call is TRBV3-1 (or the pseudogene TRBV3-2), the J call TRBJ1-2, with 8 bases matching TRBD1. This CDR3 region has 15 residues. Trimming took 3 bases from V and 2 from J; bases not matched to a gene: 5. Germline V gene data show CDR1 as LGHDT and CDR2 as YNNKEL (reference sequence). The CDR3 spells CASSHRQGTNYGYTF. DNA of the CDR3: TGTGCCAGCAGCCACAGACAGGGGACGAACTATGGCTACACCTTC.

The rearrangement links TRBV19 to TRBJ1-1; D possibly corresponds to TRBD1 (5 bases). The CDR3 spans 13 residues. Germline V gives CDR1 LNHDA, CDR2 SQIVND (reference sequence). V was cut by 5 bases and J by 4 bases, with 11 bases left in between. CDR3 in DNA: TGTGCCAGTAGTTTTCGGACAACCACTGAAGCTTTCTTT. This sequence encodes CASSFRTTTEAFF.

This clone was found once. The rearrangement joins TRBV30 to TRBJ2-3; TRBD2 agrees at 12 bases. The V segment lost 4 bases and the J segment 5 bases; nucleotides outside the gene matches: 10. CDR3 size: 16 residues. Germline CDR1 is GTSNPN and CDR2 is SVGIG (reference sequence). The CDR3 spells CAWTHGLAGPLDTQYF. The CDR3 DNA follows: TGTGCCTGGACCCATGGACTAGCGGGGCCGTTAGATACGCAGTATTTT.

This rearrangement joins TRBV14 to TRBJ1-4; D unclear. V lost 5 bases, J lost 4 bases, and 14 bases lay in between. The CDR3 contains 15 residues. Germline CDR1 reads SGHDN; CDR2 reads FVKESK. CDR3 nucleotides: TGTGCCAGCAGCGACCTCGGCCTTGATAATGAAAAACTGTTTTTT. It yields the protein CASSDLGLDNEKLFF.

The chain links TRBV10-1 to TRBJ1-1; D is undetermined. This CDR3 contains 12 residues. Trimming left V 4 bases short and J 6 bases short, with 9 bases between. The germline V gene encodes CDR1 WNHNN and CDR2 SYGVQD (reference sequence). The CDR3 region has the DNA TGCGCCAGCAGTGGGGAAGGAGCTGAAGCTTTCTTT. Translation gives CASSGEGAEAFF.

V is TRBV5-1 and J is TRBJ2-7, with D perhaps matching TRBD2 (5 bases). V gave up 2 bases and J gave up 1 base, with 7 bases separating them. Germline CDR1 reads SGHRS; CDR2 reads YFSETQ. CDR3 length: 13 amino acids. This CDR3 reads CASSFGGSYEQYF. The CDR3 coding sequence is TGCGCCAGCAGCTTCGGAGGATCCTACGAGCAGTACTTC.

This chain connects TRBV19 to TRBJ1-5; no definite D call. V gave up 0 bases and J gave up 0 bases, with 3 bases separating them. CDR1 and CDR2 (germline): LNHDA, SQIVND (reference sequence). The CDR3 is 14 amino acids. The CDR3 DNA reads TGTGCCAGTAGTATAGACGATAGCAATCAGCCCCAGCATTTT. This sequence encodes CASSIDDSNQPQHF.

The chain links TRBV19 to TRBJ1-1; D gene ambiguous. With 4 bases removed from V and 6 bases from J, the gap between germline ends came to 12 bases. From germline, CDR1 is LNHDA and CDR2 SQIVND (reference sequence). The CDR3 consists of 13 residues. Here the CDR3 reads CASSTWSAAEAFF. The CDR3 DNA follows: TGTGCCAGTAGTACTTGGTCGGCTGCTGAAGCTTTCTTT.

The chain carries TRBV30 and TRBJ1-3, with D unresolved. V shed 4 bases and J shed 3 bases, with 13 bases lying between them. Germline-derived CDR1 and CDR2 are GTSNPN and SVGIG (reference sequence). The CDR3 sequence is 14 residues long. In nucleotides, the CDR3 is TGTGCCTGGAAGGGTTCTGTTTTTGGAAACACCATATATTTT. Translation gives CAWKGSVFGNTIYF.

This clone was observed at least ten times. The chain combines TRBV2 with TRBJ2-7; 9 bases align to TRBD2. The CDR3 totals 15 residues. After removal of 4 bases from V and 0 bases from J, the junction contained 4 bases not matched to a gene. In germline, CDR1 is SNHLY, CDR2 FYNNEI. The CDR3 coding sequence is TGTGCCAGCAGTGCCGCGGGGGGGCTCTCCTACGAGCAGTACTTC. Translation gives CASSAAGGLSYEQYF.